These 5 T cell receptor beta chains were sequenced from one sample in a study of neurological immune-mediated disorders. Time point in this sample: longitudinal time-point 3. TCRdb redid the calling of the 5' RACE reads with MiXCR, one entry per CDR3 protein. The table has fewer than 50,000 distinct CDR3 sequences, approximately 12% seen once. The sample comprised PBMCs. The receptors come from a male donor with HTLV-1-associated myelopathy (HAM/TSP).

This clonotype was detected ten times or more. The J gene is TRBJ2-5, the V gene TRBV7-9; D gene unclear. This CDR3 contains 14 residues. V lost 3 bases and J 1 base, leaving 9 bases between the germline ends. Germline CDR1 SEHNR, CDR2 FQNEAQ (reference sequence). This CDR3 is CASSFSVFQETQYF. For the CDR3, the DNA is TGTGCCAGCAGCTTTTCGGTTTTCCAAGAGACCCAGTACTTC.

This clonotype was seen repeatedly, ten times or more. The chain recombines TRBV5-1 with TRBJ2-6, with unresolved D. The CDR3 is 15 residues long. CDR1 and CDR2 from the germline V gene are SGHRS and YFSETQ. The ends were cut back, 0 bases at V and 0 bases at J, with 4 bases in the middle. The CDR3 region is CASSLESSGANVLTF. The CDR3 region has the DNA TGCGCCAGCAGCTTGGAAAGCTCTGGGGCCAACGTCCTGACTTTC.

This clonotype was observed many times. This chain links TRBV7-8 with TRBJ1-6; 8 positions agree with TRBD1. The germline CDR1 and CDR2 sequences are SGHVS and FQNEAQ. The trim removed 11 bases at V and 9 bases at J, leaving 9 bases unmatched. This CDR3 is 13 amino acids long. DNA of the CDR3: TGTGCCGGGGGTCAGGGGGCGAGTTCACCCCTCCACTTT. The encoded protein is CAGGQGASSPLHF.

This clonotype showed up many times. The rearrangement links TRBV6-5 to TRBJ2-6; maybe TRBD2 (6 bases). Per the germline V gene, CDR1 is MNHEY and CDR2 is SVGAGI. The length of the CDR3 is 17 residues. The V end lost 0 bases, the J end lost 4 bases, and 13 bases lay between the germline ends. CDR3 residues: CASSYSGGGAGANVLTF. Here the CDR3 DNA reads TGTGCCAGCAGTTACTCCGGCGGCGGGGCCGGGGCCAACGTCCTGACTTTC.

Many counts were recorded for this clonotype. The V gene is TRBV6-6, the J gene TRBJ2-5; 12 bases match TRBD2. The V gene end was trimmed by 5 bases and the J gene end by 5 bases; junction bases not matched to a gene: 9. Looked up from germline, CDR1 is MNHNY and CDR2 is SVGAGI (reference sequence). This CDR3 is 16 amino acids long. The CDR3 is CASSLPSGGAQETQYF. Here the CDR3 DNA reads TGTGCCAGCAGTCTACCTAGCGGGGGGGCCCAGGAGACCCAGTACTTC.